This TCR beta chain comes out of a study of Ad26.COV2.S vaccination and SARS-CoV-2 variants. Regarding treatment: roughly 20 received Ad26.COV2.S at low or high dose, single or two shots; 5 received placebo; per-sample allocation not given. Specimens were obtained on day 63 following the first vaccine or placebo injection. This CDR3 comprises 13 residues. The germline CDR1 and CDR2 sequences are SEHNR and FQNEAQ (reference sequence). Trimming removed 3 bases at V and 1 base at J, with 4 bases between. Sequencing was performed with immunoSEQ multiplex PCR; in TCRdb, only in-frame clones are kept and a portion is missing. The data show fewer than 500,000 clones, 89% seen once.

The sequenced sample was peripheral blood, obtained in a trial of Ad26.COV2.S vaccine versus placebo. The receptor comes from a person aged 18-60 years who received the Ad26.COV2.S COVID-19 vaccine or a placebo. V and J are TRBV7-9 and TRBJ2-1; the D is unclear. DNA for the CDR3: TGTGCCAGCAGCTTGGGGTCCTACAATGAGCAGTTCTTC. Its translation: CASSLGSYNEQFF.